This TCR beta chain stems from a study of blood T cells in healthy people across ages. Then a second PCR, running roughly 6 to 12 cycles, was carried out with a sample-barcoded 5' primer and a J-beta primer mix. TCRdb processed the 5' RACE reads anew with MiXCR; each CDR3 protein has one entry. The table lists hundreds of thousands of distinct CDR3 sequences, about 30% of them singletons. Germline assignment: CDR1 KGHSH and CDR2 LQKENI. The CDR3 contains 12 residues. This clonotype originated in a woman aged 80 or over in good health. The chain is built from TRBV18 and TRBJ2-1; tentative D call: TRBD1 (7 bases). The J call may be wrong; the DNA end is better matched by TRBJ2-7. Input material: blood. CDR3 in amino acids: CASSLTGTEQYF. As DNA, the CDR3 is TGTGCCAGCTCACTGACAGGGACTGAGCAGTACTTC.